The 21 T cell receptor beta chains reported below all come from one sample, sequenced in a study of blood T cell repertoires in COVID-19. Repertoires were generated with immunoSEQ multiplex PCR, while TCRdb's copy carries only in-frame clones and drops some. The repertoire includes approximately 61,000 clones, 88% of them detected once, and about 18% sits in the top ten. Sequencing was performed on peripheral blood. These receptors were taken from a woman aged 80 or older with active COVID-19.

J is TRBJ2-2 and V is TRBV11-2, with 8 bases identical to TRBD2. The germline V gene has CDR1 SGHAT and CDR2 FQNNGV. V dropped 6 bases and J dropped 4; count of bases not matched to a gene: 10. The CDR3 runs to 16 residues. Written as DNA, the CDR3 is TGTGCCAGCAGTATAATAGCGGGGACGGCCACCGGGGAGCTGTTTTTT. This encodes CASSIIAGTATGELFF.

The chain combines TRBV7-2 with TRBJ2-1; 13 bases are shared with TRBD2. The CDR3 totals 18 residues. The V gene's germline CDR1 is SGHTA and CDR2 FQGNSA. The ends lost 4 bases at V and 3 bases at J; junction bases unmatched: 9. CDR3 DNA sequence: TGTGCCAGCAGCTCCAAGCGACTAGCGGGGGGCCACTACAATGAGCAGTTCTTC. Translation: CASSSKRLAGGHYNEQFF.

The genes are TRBV14 and TRBJ1-1; no clear D gene. V dropped 1 base and J dropped 4 bases, with 7 bases sitting between them. The CDR3 contains 13 residues. Germline V gene data show CDR1 as SGHDN and CDR2 as FVKESK. CDR3 sequence: CASSQVEGTEAFF. The CDR3 DNA is TGTGCCAGCAGCCAAGTGGAGGGCACTGAAGCTTTCTTT.

This clone came up once. This chain uses TRBV4-3 with TRBJ1-2; a weak D match, TRBD1 (6 bases). Germline V gives CDR1 LGHNA, CDR2 YSLEER. V lost 4 bases, J lost 8 bases, and 14 bases lay in between. The CDR3 covers 13 residues. In DNA, the CDR3 is TGCGCCAGCAGCCCCAGGGGTGGTAACGGCTACACCTTC. This codes for CASSPRGGNGYTF.

The genes are TRBV9 and TRBJ1-2, with 12 bases that match TRBD1. The germline V gene encodes CDR1 SGDLS and CDR2 YYNGEE. Unmatched junction bases numbered 10, after V lost 3 bases and J lost 7 bases. The CDR3 runs 16 residues. The CDR3 protein is CASSGNSGTGGLGYTF. The CDR3 DNA reads TGTGCCAGCAGCGGGAACTCCGGGACAGGGGGCCTTGGCTACACCTTC. Together with reference TRBV9 and TRBJ1-2, the CDR3 gives the full variable domain: DSGVTQTPKHLITATGQRVTLRCSPRSGDLSVYWYQQSLDQGLQFLIQYYNGEERAKGNILERFSAQQFPDLHSELNLSSLELGDSALYFCASSGNSGTGGLGYTFGSGTRLTVV.

V usage is TRBV5-1 and J usage is TRBJ2-7; 10 nucleotides line up with TRBD2. From germline, CDR1 is SGHRS and CDR2 YFSETQ. This CDR3 has 15 amino acids. V lost 4 bases to trimming and J lost 4 bases; unmatched junction nucleotides: 8. CDR3 coding DNA: TGCGCCAGCAGCCGCGCGAGCGGGGGGGCTTACGAGCAGTACTTC. It yields the protein CASSRASGGAYEQYF.

The chain uses TRBV5-1 and TRBJ2-1, with TRBD2 matching 9 bases. The CDR3 is made up of 15 amino acids. In germline, CDR1 is SGHRS, CDR2 YFSETQ. Losses at the gene ends were 4 bases for V and 7 bases for J; bases not matched to a gene: 9. The CDR3 DNA is TGCGCCAGCAGCGGGTCGGCGGGGGGGCCTAATGAGCAGTTCTTC. Its protein is CASSGSAGGPNEQFF. Variable domain in full (rest from reference TRBV5-1 and TRBJ2-1): KAGVTQTPRYLIKTRGQQVTLSCSPISGHRSVSWYQQTPGQGLQFLFEYFSETQRNKGNFPGRFSGRQFSNSRSEMNVSTLELGDSALYLCASSGSAGGPNEQFFGPGTRLTVL.

The chain carries TRBV7-9 and TRBJ2-3; TRBD2 matches 7 bases. This CDR3 spans 15 amino acids. Germline V gives CDR1 SEHNR, CDR2 FQNEAQ (reference sequence). V shed 2 bases, J shed 0 bases, and the junction held 2 bases outside the gene matches. The CDR3 bases are TGTGCCAGCAGCTTAAGGCGGGGGAGCACAGATACGCAGTATTTT. As protein: CASSLRRGSTDTQYF.

This clone was observed a single time. The V call is TRBV5-5, the J call TRBJ2-7; D remains ambiguous. Trimming cost V 0 bases and J 9 bases, with 13 bases left between them. Germline V lookup: CDR1 SGHKS, CDR2 YYEKEE (reference sequence). The CDR3 totals 13 residues. CDR3 nucleotides: TGTGCCAGCAGCTTGGGTCCCCAAACTGGGCAGTACTTC. It encodes CASSLGPQTGQYF.

The chain carries TRBV10-3 and TRBJ1-6; D not certain. CDR1 is ENHRY, CDR2 SYGVKD, per germline. The CDR3 covers 16 residues. V was shortened by 8 bases and J by 0 bases, with 14 bases between the two germline ends. The CDR3 coding sequence is TGTGCCATCTCTCAATCAGGTGGCTCCTATAATTCACCCCTCCACTTT. Its translation is CAISQSGGSYNSPLHF.

The gene calls are TRBV28 and TRBJ2-1, with 10 bases lining up with TRBD1. Germline V lookup: CDR1 MDHEN, CDR2 SYDVKM. The CDR3 spans 16 residues. With 2 bases clipped from V and 7 bases from J, the junction kept 8 bases outside the gene matches. The CDR3 bases are TGTGCCAGCAGTTTACTTAGTCGGACAGGGGGTAATGAGCAGTTCTTC. Encoded protein: CASSLLSRTGGNEQFF.

This chain's CDR3 is CATSDLRRGGQPQHF. CDR3 DNA sequence: TGTGCCACCAGTGATTTGCGCAGGGGCGGTCAGCCCCAGCATTTT. The chain joins TRBV24-1 to TRBJ1-5, with D possibly being TRBD1 (6 bases). CDR1 is KGHDR, CDR2 SFDVKD, per germline. CDR3 size: 15 residues. The germline V and J ends were trimmed by 0 bases and 6 bases, with 11 bases remaining between them.

The rearrangement uses TRBV6-5 and TRBJ2-7, with TRBD2 matching 8 bases. Trimming cost V 2 bases and J 3 bases; bases outside gene matches: 9. The CDR3 covers 16 residues. CDR1 and CDR2 (germline): MNHEY, SVGAGI. CDR3 in amino acids: CASSYGLVAGYYEQYF. The CDR3 DNA reads as TGTGCCAGCAGTTACGGTCTGGTAGCGGGGTACTACGAGCAGTACTTC.

This sequence joins TRBV18 and TRBJ2-3; D call uncertain. Germline V gives CDR1 KGHSH, CDR2 LQKENI. V dropped 0 bases and J dropped 1 base, with 11 bases sitting between them. The CDR3 runs 16 residues. The CDR3 region has the DNA TGTGCCAGCTCACCACCGTTTGGTATAGGCACAGATACGCAGTATTTT. Protein: CASSPPFGIGTDTQYF.

J is TRBJ2-5 and V is TRBV20-1, with D possibly called TRBD1 or TRBD2 (6 bases each). The CDR3 is made up of 13 amino acids. Germline lookup yields CDR1 DFQATT and CDR2 SNEGSKA (reference sequence). V shed 3 bases and J shed 2 bases, with 10 bases lying between them. CDR3 in amino acids: CSASGGPQETQYF. CDR3 bases: TGCAGTGCTAGTGGGGGGCCGCAAGAGACCCAGTACTTC.

The V gene is TRBV7-9, the J gene TRBJ2-1; 8 nucleotides align to TRBD2. CDR3 length equals 17 residues. CDR1 and CDR2 from the germline V gene are SEHNR and FQNEAQ (reference sequence). Germline trimming cut 3 bases from V and 0 bases from J; bases unmatched to any gene: 7. This CDR3 reads CASSLFLAGSSYNEQFF. In nucleotides, the CDR3 is TGTGCCAGCAGCTTGTTCTTAGCGGGAAGCTCCTACAATGAGCAGTTCTTC.

The chain combines TRBV11-2 with TRBJ1-1, with no clear D. From germline, CDR1 is SGHAT and CDR2 FQNNGV. V was pared by 4 bases and J by 1 base, with 13 bases between. The CDR3 length is 15 residues. The CDR3 protein is CASSSRVAENTEAFF. The CDR3 region has the DNA TGTGCCAGCAGCTCAAGAGTAGCAGAGAACACTGAAGCTTTCTTT.

CDR3 region: CASSLETGGNSPLHF. The CDR3 DNA follows: TGTGCCAGCAGCTTAGAGACAGGGGGGAATTCACCCCTCCACTTT. V and J are TRBV7-6 and TRBJ1-6, with 9 bases fitting TRBD1. The CDR3 sequence is 15 residues long. Unmatched junction bases numbered 2, after V lost 1 base and J lost 7 bases. CDR1 SGHVS and CDR2 FNYEAQ come from the germline V gene.

In this sample, this clone turned up once. V and J are TRBV7-8 and TRBJ1-5; a weak D match, TRBD1 (6 bases). This CDR3 has 18 amino acids. V shed 6 bases and J shed 4 bases, with 25 bases lying between them. Germline loops: CDR1 SGHVS, CDR2 FQNEAQ. The CDR3 nucleotides are TGTGCCAGCAGTACCATAGGAAGGGGGAAGGGCTTAAATCAGCCCCAGCATTTT. Encoded protein: CASSTIGRGKGLNQPQHF.

This sequence joins TRBV25-1 and TRBJ2-5, with 8 bases lining up with TRBD2. The CDR3 loop spans 14 amino acids. The V segment lost 4 bases and the J segment 4 bases; nucleotides outside the gene matches: 5. Germline CDR1 is MGHDK and CDR2 is SYGVNS. CDR3 residues: CASSALSGGETQYF. CDR3 coding DNA: TGTGCCAGCAGTGCACTCAGCGGGGGAGAGACCCAGTACTTC. Based on the CDR3 plus reference TRBV25-1 and TRBJ2-5, the full variable domain is EADIYQTPRYLVIGTGKKITLECSQTMGHDKMYWYQQDPGMELHLIHYSYGVNSTEKGDLSSESTVSRIRTEHFPLTLESARPSHTSQYLCASSALSGGETQYFGPGTRLLVL.

This sequence joins TRBV30 and TRBJ2-4; D might be TRBD2 (6 bases). From germline, CDR1 is GTSNPN and CDR2 SVGIG (reference sequence). The V end lost 0 bases, the J end lost 8 bases, and 8 bases lay between the germline ends. This CDR3 is 12 amino acids long. The CDR3 protein is CAWSVRGYIQYF. CDR3 DNA: TGTGCCTGGAGTGTACGGGGGTACATTCAGTACTTC.